The next 19 T cell receptor beta chains were all read from a single sample in a study of beta chain features in type 1 diabetes (dated by TCRdb to 2017 to 2018). Study-wide conclusions, independent of this receptor: A moderate but significant shortening of TCRB CDR3 length was observed in type 1 diabetes patients in all four CD4+ subsets.

The antigens for these receptors are not known. The library was prepared using the immunoSEQ multiplex PCR assay. All of the isolated RNA was reverse transcribed with the High Capacity cDNA Reverse Transcription Kit, so expressed TCRB transcripts were sequenced. TCRdb stores this immuneACCESS table with in-frame sequences only. Part of the clones is absent; in the studies checked, under half of the shortfall reflects unresolved V genes, and no reason is known for the rest. Counted in this sample were 500,000 to 650,000 clones; under 15% of them appeared once. The ten biggest clones cover 0.095% to 0.15% of the sample. The sequencing sample was made of naive CD4+ T cells from blood. The sample's cell subset or site label, decoded: true naive CD4+ T cells. Receptor source: a man aged 30-40 years with type 1 diabetes.

This chain links TRBV9 with TRBJ2-5; no firm D call. The CDR3 contains 13 residues. Trimming stripped 4 bases from V and 4 bases from J, with 11 bases between. The germline V gene has CDR1 SGDLS and CDR2 YYNGEE. In DNA, the CDR3 is TGTGCCAGCAGCCCCACCGATGGAGAGACCCAGTACTTC. It encodes CASSPTDGETQYF.

This clone was observed a few times. This rearrangement joins TRBV5-1 to TRBJ1-4; D not certain. The V end lost 5 bases, the J end lost 0 bases, and 8 bases lay between the germline ends. This CDR3 has 14 amino acids. Germline loops: CDR1 SGHRS, CDR2 YFSETQ. The CDR3 bases are TGCGCCAGCAGGGGCGGAGCAACTAATGAAAAACTGTTTTTT. Amino acids: CASRGGATNEKLFF.

J is TRBJ2-2 and V is TRBV6-5; possibly TRBD1 for D (6 bases). The germline V and J ends were trimmed by 5 bases and 4 bases, with 8 bases remaining between them. From germline, CDR1 is MNHEY and CDR2 SVGAGI. The CDR3 contains 13 residues. The CDR3: CASSAQGTGELFF. CDR3 bases: TGTGCCAGCAGTGCACAGGGCACCGGGGAGCTGTTTTTT.

This clone was detected only once. The V gene is TRBV7-9, the J gene TRBJ2-5; TRBD2 aligns across 9 bases. CDR3 length: 17 amino acids. V shed 5 bases and J 2 bases; nucleotides not matched to a gene: 12. Per the germline V gene, CDR1 is SEHNR and CDR2 is FQNEAQ (reference sequence). CDR3 DNA: TGTGCCAGCAGCCCTAGAGGGCGGGGGGGCAAACAAGAGACCCAGTACTTC. This translates into CASSPRGRGGKQETQYF.

Only a few counts were recorded for this clone. This rearrangement joins TRBV2 to TRBJ1-6, with D possibly being TRBD1 (5 bases). Per the germline V gene, CDR1 is SNHLY and CDR2 is FYNNEI. V was pared by 4 bases and J by 9 bases, with 13 bases between. The CDR3 sequence is 14 residues long. The CDR3 spells CASSVSGTGSPLHF. The CDR3 region has the DNA TGTGCCAGCAGTGTATCAGGGACCGGTTCACCCCTCCACTTT.

This clone showed up just a few times. V is TRBV29-1 and J is TRBJ1-5; 11 positions agree with TRBD1. The CDR3 length is 14 residues. V shed 5 bases and J 4 bases; nucleotides not matched to a gene: 4. Germline lookup yields CDR1 SQVTM and CDR2 ANQGSEA. The CDR3 DNA sequence: TGCAGCGTTATCGGGACAGGGGGAAATCAGCCCCAGCATTTT. Residues: CSVIGTGGNQPQHF.

This clone was seen only a few times. The V gene is TRBV29-1, the J gene TRBJ1-2; D perhaps matches TRBD1 (5 bases). CDR3 length: 17 amino acids. V gave up 0 bases and J gave up 5 bases, with 22 bases separating them. Germline loops: CDR1 SQVTM, CDR2 ANQGSEA. The CDR3 here is CSVEETRGRGIPYGYTF. The CDR3, as DNA: TGCAGCGTTGAAGAGACAAGGGGCCGGGGGATTCCGTATGGCTACACCTTC.

The chain is built from TRBV25-1 and TRBJ1-6, with 7 bases identical to TRBD1. J gave up 10 bases and V 2 bases, and 8 bases lay outside the gene matches. CDR1 MGHDK and CDR2 SYGVNS come from the germline V gene. This CDR3 spans 15 amino acids. The CDR3 sequence is CASSEETGRDSPLHF. The CDR3 coding sequence is TGTGCCAGCAGTGAAGAGACAGGGCGAGACTCACCCCTCCACTTT. The variable domain in full, completed from reference TRBV25-1 and TRBJ1-6, reads EADIYQTPRYLVIGTGKKITLECSQTMGHDKMYWYQQDPGMELHLIHYSYGVNSTEKGDLSSESTVSRIRTEHFPLTLESARPSHTSQYLCASSEETGRDSPLHFGNGTRLTVT.

The chain links TRBV5-1 to TRBJ2-3; D may correspond to TRBD1 or TRBD2 (6 bases each). V lost 3 bases, J lost 6 bases, and 17 bases lay in between. Germline assignment: CDR1 SGHRS and CDR2 YFSETQ. CDR3 length: 15 residues. In DNA, the CDR3 is TGCGCCAGCAGCTCGCAAGGGGGGCCGGTGGATACGCAGTATTTT. Amino acid sequence: CASSSQGGPVDTQYF.

This clone has only a few counts. V usage is TRBV28 and J usage is TRBJ1-2; perhaps TRBD1 as D (6 bases). CDR1 is MDHEN and CDR2 is SYDVKM in the germline V gene. The CDR3 runs 15 residues. Deletions cut 5 bases from V and 2 bases from J, with 15 bases between. This CDR3 reads CASSLYRTGNYGYTF. CDR3 nucleotides: TGTGCCAGCAGTCTCTACCGTACAGGGAACTATGGCTACACCTTC.

In this sample, this clone turned up a few times. The J gene is TRBJ1-4, the V gene TRBV25-1, with 7 bases that match TRBD1. Germline CDR1 is MGHDK and CDR2 is SYGVNS. J lost 1 base, V lost 6 bases, and 5 bases had no gene match. CDR3 size: 15 residues. The CDR3 nucleotides read TGTGCCAGCAGAGACCGACAGGGAACTAATGAAAAACTGTTTTTT. It is translated as CASRDRQGTNEKLFF.

This clone has more than one count but fewer than ten. The chain links TRBV7-9 to TRBJ1-2; 9 nucleotides align to TRBD1. V trimming: 5 bases; J trimming: 6 bases; junction bases outside the gene matches: 4. CDR1 SEHNR and CDR2 FQNEAQ come from the germline V gene (reference sequence). The CDR3 consists of 13 residues. DNA for the CDR3: TGTGCCAGCAGCCCGACAGGGGGAAATGGCTACACCTTC. It is translated as CASSPTGGNGYTF. Drawing the rest from reference TRBV7-9 and TRBJ1-2, the complete variable domain is DTGVSQNPRHKITKRGQNVTFRCDPISEHNRLYWYRQTLGQGPEFLTYFQNEAQLEKSRLLSDRFSAERPKGSFSTLEIQRTEQGDSAMYLCASSPTGGNGYTFGSGTRLTVV.

The gene calls are TRBV7-3 and TRBJ1-1; 8 positions agree with TRBD1. Germline V lookup: CDR1 SGHTA, CDR2 FQGTGA. J was trimmed by 1 base and V by 4 bases; bases with no gene match: 5. This CDR3 is built from 15 residues. This chain's CDR3 is CASSSMTGANTEAFF. DNA of the CDR3: TGTGCCAGCAGCTCCATGACAGGGGCGAACACTGAAGCTTTCTTT.

The chain uses TRBV25-1 and TRBJ2-7, with a weak D call TRBD1 (6 bases). Germline V gives CDR1 MGHDK, CDR2 SYGVNS. This CDR3 contains 12 residues. Trimming stripped 10 bases from V and 6 bases from J, with 16 bases between. The CDR3 here is CATSLQGAEQYF. For the CDR3, the DNA is TGTGCCACCTCCTTACAGGGAGCCGAGCAGTACTTC.

The J gene is TRBJ2-6, the V gene TRBV10-2; D may be TRBD1 (5 bases). This CDR3 is built from 14 residues. Trimming took off 4 bases at V and 3 bases at J, with 7 bases between the two ends. Germline values: CDR1 WSHSY, CDR2 SAAADI. CDR3 residues: CASSVRGGANVLTF. DNA of the CDR3: TGCGCCAGCAGTGTAAGGGGTGGGGCCAACGTCCTGACTTTC.

This clone was counted a few times. This chain links TRBV28 with TRBJ1-2; no clear D. V was cut by 5 bases and J by 4 bases, with 14 bases left in between. Germline V gene lookup returns CDR1 MDHEN and CDR2 SYDVKM. The CDR3 spans 14 residues. As DNA, the CDR3 is TGTGCCAGCAGTCTGGGAGCTCCAATCTATGGCTACACCTTC. This gives the protein CASSLGAPIYGYTF.

This chain links TRBV5-1 with TRBJ1-1; a weak D match, TRBD1 (5 bases). Germline CDR1 reads SGHRS; CDR2 reads YFSETQ. The CDR3 is 14 amino acids. Trimming took off 0 bases at V and 10 bases at J, with 16 bases between the two ends. The CDR3 nucleotides read TGCGCCAGCAGCTTGGCCACGGGGACTCGGGGAGCTTTCTTT. Its protein is CASSLATGTRGAFF.

The rearrangement joins TRBV6-5 to TRBJ2-1, with D possibly TRBD2 on 6 matching bases. The germline V gene has CDR1 MNHEY and CDR2 SVGAGI. The CDR3 is made up of 16 amino acids. Trimming pared 0 bases from V and 1 base from J, leaving 10 bases between. CDR3 bases: TGTGCCAGCAGTTACTCGGGGGAGGCATCCTACAATGAGCAGTTCTTC. Protein: CASSYSGEASYNEQFF.

This chain connects TRBV6-6 to TRBJ1-5; TRBD1 is a possible D gene (5 bases). The CDR3 runs 13 residues. V was cut by 7 bases and J by 4 bases, with 11 bases left in between. Looked up from germline, CDR1 is MNHNY and CDR2 is SVGAGI (reference sequence). The CDR3 protein is CASTQDYNQPQHF. The DNA for the CDR3 is TGTGCCAGCACACAGGACTATAATCAGCCCCAGCATTTT.